This T cell receptor (beta chain) was observed in a study of cytomegalovirus exposure and HLA in healthy donors. The study, taken as a whole, reports: Indistinguishable V segments, including TRBV6-2 and TRBV6-3, were excluded.

J was trimmed by 6 bases and V by 5 bases; bases with no gene match: 11. In germline, CDR1 is SGHNT, CDR2 YENEEA. The CDR3 is 15 amino acids. On this clone itself: The antigen remains unidentified.

Primers for the PCR totalled 60 Vbeta and 13 Jbeta. Profiling relied on immunoSEQ multiplex PCR, and the TCRdb table lists in-frame clones only, not all of them. In the table there are over 80,000 clones, roughly four fifths of which are singletons. This clonotype was sampled from a man aged 30 to 39 in good health and CMV-seropositive. This rearrangement joins TRBV11-3 to TRBJ2-3; TRBD2 matches 7 bases. Sample: PBMCs. CDR3 sequence reads: CASSPRGDPTDTQYF. CDR3 sequence (DNA): TGTGCCAGCAGCCCCCGGGGGGACCCTACCGATACGCAGTATTTT.